What follows is one TCR beta chain and its context. Libraries were prepared by immunoSEQ multiplex PCR; TCRdb keeps only in-frame clonotypes and omits some of them. The sample shows some 2,100,000 clones, approximately 96% of them seen only once. This sample is drawn from a study of shared clonotypes between healthy human individuals. The sample comprised naive CD4+ T cells sorted from blood. Subset in this sample: CD45RA+ positively selected. The receptor's source is a man younger than 35 in good health.

CDR3 in DNA: TGCGCCAGCAGCTTGGCCGCTCGGCAGCAAGCTAATTCACCCCTCCACTTT. Its protein is CASSLAARQQANSPLHF. V is TRBV5-1 and J is TRBJ1-6; D not certain. Germline V gives CDR1 SGHRS, CDR2 YFSETQ. V lost 0 bases and J lost 6, with 16 bases in between. The CDR3 is 17 amino acids.